The sequence of this T cell receptor (beta chain) was determined in a study of blood T cell repertoires in COVID-19. This CDR3 has 15 amino acids. V was pared by 2 bases and J by 4 bases, with 5 bases of the junction left unmatched. CDR1 and CDR2 from the germline V gene are MNHEY and SVGEGT. Sequenced by immunoSEQ multiplex PCR; TCRdb stores in-frame clones only, minus some. The table records 220,000 or so clones, around 85% of them present only once. The sample comprised PBMCs or T cells enriched from blood (not recorded which). This chain connects TRBV6-2 or TRBV6-3 to TRBJ1-3; 7 bases agree with TRBD1. This TCR was recovered from a woman between 40 and 50 years old with acute COVID-19. The CDR3 region is CASSYLGGDGNTIYF. Here the CDR3 DNA reads TGTGCCAGCAGTTACCTAGGGGGCGACGGAAACACCATATATTTT.